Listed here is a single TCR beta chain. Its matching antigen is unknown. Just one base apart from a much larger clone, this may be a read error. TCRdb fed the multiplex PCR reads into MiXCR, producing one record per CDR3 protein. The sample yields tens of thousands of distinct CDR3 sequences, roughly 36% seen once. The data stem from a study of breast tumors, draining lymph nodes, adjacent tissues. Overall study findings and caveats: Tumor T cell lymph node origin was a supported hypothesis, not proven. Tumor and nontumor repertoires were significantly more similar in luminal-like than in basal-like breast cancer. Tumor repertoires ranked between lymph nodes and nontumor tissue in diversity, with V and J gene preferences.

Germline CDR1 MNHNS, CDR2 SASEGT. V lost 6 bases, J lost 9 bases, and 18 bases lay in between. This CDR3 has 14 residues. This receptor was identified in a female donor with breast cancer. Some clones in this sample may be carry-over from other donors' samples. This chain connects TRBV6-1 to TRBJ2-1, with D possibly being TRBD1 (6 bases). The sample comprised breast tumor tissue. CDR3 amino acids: CASSLGGDSGEQFF. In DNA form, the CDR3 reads TGTGCCAGCAGCCTAGGGGGAGACAGCGGTGAGCAGTTCTTC.